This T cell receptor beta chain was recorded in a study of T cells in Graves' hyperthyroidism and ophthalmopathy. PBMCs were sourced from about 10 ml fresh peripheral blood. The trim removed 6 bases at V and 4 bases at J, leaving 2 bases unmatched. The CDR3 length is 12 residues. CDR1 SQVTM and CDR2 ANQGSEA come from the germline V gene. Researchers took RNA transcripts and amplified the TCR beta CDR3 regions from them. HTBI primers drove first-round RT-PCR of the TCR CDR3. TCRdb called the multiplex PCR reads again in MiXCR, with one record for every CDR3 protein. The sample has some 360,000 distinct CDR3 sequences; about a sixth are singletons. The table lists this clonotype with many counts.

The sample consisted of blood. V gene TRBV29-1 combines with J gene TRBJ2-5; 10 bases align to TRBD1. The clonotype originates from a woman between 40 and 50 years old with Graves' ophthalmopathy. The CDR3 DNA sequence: TGCAGCGTGGGGGACAGGGGAGAGACCCAGTACTTC. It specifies CSVGDRGETQYF.